These 3 T cell receptor beta chains came from one sample sequenced in a study of cytomegalovirus exposure and HLA in healthy donors. Some clones are missing from TCRdb's copy, which holds only in-frame ones; the method was immunoSEQ multiplex PCR. This sample has some 90,000 clones, with 95% to 97% found just once. The sample taken for sequencing was PBMCs. The source of these receptors is a man between 18 and 35 years old in good health and CMV-seronegative.

This sequence joins TRBV5-6 and TRBJ1-2; D gene ambiguous. V lost 0 bases to trimming and J lost 0 bases, with 15 bases between them. Germline V gives CDR1 SGHDT, CDR2 YYEEEE. This CDR3 contains 17 residues. CDR3 bases: TGTGCCAGCAGCTTGGTAGGCAGGTACTCAGCTAACTATGGCTACACCTTC. Its protein product is CASSLVGRYSANYGYTF. Full variable domain (rest looked up from reference TRBV5-6 and TRBJ1-2): DAGVTQSPTHLIKTRGQQVTLRCSPKSGHDTVSWYQQALGQGPQFIFQYYEEEERQRGNFPDRFSGHQFPNYSSELNVNALLLGDSALYLCASSLVGRYSANYGYTFGSGTRLTVV.

This sequence joins TRBV7-2 and TRBJ1-3; tentatively, D is TRBD1 (6 bases). CDR1 is SGHTA and CDR2 is FQGNSA in the germline V gene. This CDR3 spans 16 amino acids. The ends were cut back, 6 bases at V and 0 bases at J, with 15 bases in the middle. CDR3 sequence: CASSKPTGLSGNTIYF. The DNA of the CDR3 is TGTGCCAGCAGTAAACCGACAGGACTCTCTGGAAACACCATATATTTT.

The chain has TRBV5-1 and TRBJ2-5; no clear D gene. Germline V gene sequence: CDR1 SGHRS, CDR2 YFSETQ. This CDR3 comprises 16 residues. V lost 0 bases, J lost 1 base, and 13 bases lay in between. The CDR3 DNA is TGCGCCAGCAGCTTGGATTCCTCGAGACTCCAAGAGACCCAGTACTTC. Its protein is CASSLDSSRLQETQYF.